This T cell receptor (beta chain) emerged from a study of control samples from healthy donors and cancer patients. Generated by immunoSEQ multiplex PCR, the TCRdb table keeps only in-frame clones and is missing some. This sample has under 100,000 clones, with about 88% found just once. Germline assignment: CDR1 SGDLS and CDR2 YYNGEE. The junction had 7 bases not matched to a gene; V was cut back by 3 bases and J by 7 bases. CDR3 length: 13 amino acids. This TCR was sampled from a woman in her sixties or seventies in good health. This rearrangement joins TRBV9 to TRBJ2-7; TRBD1 matches at 7 bases. Sequenced sample: blood. The CDR3 region has the DNA TGTGCCAGCAGCGCGGGGACAGCGGCAGAGCAGTACTTC. It encodes CASSAGTAAEQYF. The full variable domain, rest sourced from reference TRBV9 and TRBJ2-7, is DSGVTQTPKHLITATGQRVTLRCSPRSGDLSVYWYQQSLDQGLQFLIQYYNGEERAKGNILERFSAQQFPDLHSELNLSSLELGDSALYFCASSAGTAAEQYFGPGTRLTVT.